The source of this TCR beta chain is a study of OX40 agonist ivuxolimab in advanced cancers. Overall study: The drug used for patients, ivuxolimab, was an agonistic anti-OX40 (CD134) antibody. Study outcomes and limitations: In the expanded peripheral T cells, antigen specificity was never determined. At doses 0.1 to 3.0 mg/kg, CD4+ and CD8+ clones expanded. On average, CD8+ T cells showed a greater number of expanded clones than CD4+.

Produced via immunoSEQ multiplex PCR; TCRdb's table is partial and in-frame only. This sample has about 89,000 clones; approximately 91% occur once, and the top ten carry more than 0.6%. A remark on this clone: What it binds is unknown.

Germline V lookup: CDR1 PRHDT, CDR2 FYEKMQ (reference sequence). V was clipped by 5 bases and J by 0 bases; unmatched bases: 12. This CDR3 is built from 18 residues. The receptor was isolated from an adult with an advanced solid tumor such as melanoma, head and neck, liver or kidney cancer. The rearrangement uses TRBV13 and TRBJ2-4, with TRBD2 matching 8 bases. The material was CD4+ or CD8+ T cells sorted from blood, obtained in a trial of the OX40 agonist ivuxolimab. The CDR3 sequence is CASSKGTSGTLAKNIQYF. CDR3 coding DNA: TGTGCCAGCAGCAAGGGCACTAGCGGAACTTTAGCCAAAAACATTCAGTACTTC.